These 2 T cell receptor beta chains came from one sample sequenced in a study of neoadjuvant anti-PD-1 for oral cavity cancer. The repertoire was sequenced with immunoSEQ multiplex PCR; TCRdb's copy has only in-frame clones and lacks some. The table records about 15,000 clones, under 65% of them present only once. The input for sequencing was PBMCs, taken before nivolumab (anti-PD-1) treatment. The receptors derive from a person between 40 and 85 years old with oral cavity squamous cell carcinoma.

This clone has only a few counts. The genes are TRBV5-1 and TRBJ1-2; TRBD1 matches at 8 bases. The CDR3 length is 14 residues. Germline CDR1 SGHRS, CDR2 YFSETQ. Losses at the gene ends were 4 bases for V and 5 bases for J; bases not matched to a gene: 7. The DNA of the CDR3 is TGCGCCAGCAGCCCGGGGACAGGATCGTATGGCTACACCTTC. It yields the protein CASSPGTGSYGYTF.

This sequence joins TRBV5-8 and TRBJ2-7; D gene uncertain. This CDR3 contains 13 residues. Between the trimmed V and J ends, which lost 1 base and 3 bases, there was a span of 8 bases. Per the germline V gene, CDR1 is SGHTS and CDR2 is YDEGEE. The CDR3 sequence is CASSLLGYYEQYF. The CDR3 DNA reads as TGTGCCAGCAGCTTGTTAGGCTACTACGAGCAGTACTTC.